Included here is one TCR beta chain sequence, with context. This record comes from a study of blood T cell repertoires in COVID-19. Study as a whole: From the United States, Italy and Spain came samples of acute and convalescent COVID-19. In each case, the material was cDNA or gDNA derived from T cells, B-cell-depleted T cells, or PBMCs.

TCRdb's table, derived via immunoSEQ multiplex PCR, lists solely in-frame clones and lacks some. The data hold hundreds of thousands of clones, with 70% to 85% observed a single time. V was clipped by 6 bases and J by 0 bases; unmatched bases: 6. Germline V lookup: CDR1 SNHLY, CDR2 FYNNEI. This CDR3 spans 16 amino acids. The chain links TRBV2 to TRBJ1-5, with 9 bases that match TRBD1. This clonotype was obtained from a woman of 80 years or more with acute or convalescent COVID-19. The sample consisted of peripheral blood. The CDR3 DNA sequence: TGTGCCAGCAGCCGTACAGGGGGCTCTAGCAATCAGCCCCAGCATTTT. Protein sequence: CASSRTGGSSNQPQHF.